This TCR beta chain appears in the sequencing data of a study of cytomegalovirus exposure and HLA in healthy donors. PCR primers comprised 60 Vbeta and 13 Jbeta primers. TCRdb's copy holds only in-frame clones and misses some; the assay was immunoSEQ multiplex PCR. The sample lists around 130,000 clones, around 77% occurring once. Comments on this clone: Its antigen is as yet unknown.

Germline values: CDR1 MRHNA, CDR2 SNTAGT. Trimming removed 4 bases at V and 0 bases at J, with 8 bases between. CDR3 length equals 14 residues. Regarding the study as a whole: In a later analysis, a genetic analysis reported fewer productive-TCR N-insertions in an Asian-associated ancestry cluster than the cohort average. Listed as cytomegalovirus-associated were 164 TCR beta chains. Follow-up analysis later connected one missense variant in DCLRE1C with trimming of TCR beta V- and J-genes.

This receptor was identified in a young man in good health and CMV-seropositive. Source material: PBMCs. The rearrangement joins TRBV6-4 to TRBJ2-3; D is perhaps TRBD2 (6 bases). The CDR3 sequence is CASSAGTSTDTQYF. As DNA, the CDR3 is TGTGCCAGCAGTGCCGGGACTAGCACAGATACGCAGTATTTT.